The 10 T cell receptor beta chains reported below all come from one sample, sequenced in a study of CD8+ T cells in alopecia areata. Extraction and reverse transcription of RNA yielded cDNA as the sequencing template. TCRdb's copy holds only in-frame clones and misses some; the assay was immunoSEQ multiplex PCR. The data hold about 110,000 clones, with approximately 51% observed a single time. The sample's treatment: oral pan-JAK inhibitor, 5-10 mg twice daily. This sample comprised CD4+ T cells sorted from blood, obtained at week 24, from a patient treated with tofacitinib. Receptors originate from a human donor with alopecia areata.

The rearrangement joins TRBV10-3 to TRBJ2-1, with 10 bases that match TRBD2. In germline, CDR1 is ENHRY, CDR2 SYGVKD. J gave up 2 bases and V 3 bases, and 13 bases lay outside the gene matches. The CDR3 covers 19 residues. The CDR3 sequence is CAISDLVRALAGAYNEQFF. CDR3 nucleotide sequence: TGTGCCATCAGTGATCTAGTCCGCGCGCTAGCGGGGGCCTACAATGAGCAGTTCTTC.

The chain uses TRBV30 and TRBJ1-2; D gene ambiguous. The V end lost 0 bases, the J end lost 1 base, and 12 bases lay between the germline ends. Germline values: CDR1 GTSNPN, CDR2 SVGIG (reference sequence). This CDR3 has 15 residues. The CDR3 region has the DNA TGTGCCTGGAGTGTAAAAGGGATTGATAACTATGGCTACACCTTC. This codes for CAWSVKGIDNYGYTF.

This sequence joins TRBV30 and TRBJ1-2; D unresolved. The CDR3 sequence is 12 residues long. The germline gives CDR1 GTSNPN, CDR2 SVGIG (reference sequence). Deletions cut 0 bases from V and 10 bases from J, with 12 bases between. DNA of the CDR3: TGTGCCTGGAGTGTAAATTCGGCACCCTACACCTTC. Translating it yields CAWSVNSAPYTF.

This clone has more than one count but fewer than ten. The rearrangement links TRBV30 to TRBJ1-6, with D possibly matching TRBD1 (5 bases). Trimming pared 1 base from V and 6 bases from J, leaving 13 bases between. Germline CDR1 and CDR2: GTSNPN and SVGIG (reference sequence). The CDR3 is 15 residues long. CDR3 in amino acids: CAWSARGHPNSPLHF. For the CDR3, the DNA is TGTGCCTGGAGTGCGAGAGGACATCCTAATTCACCCCTCCACTTT. Variable domain in full (rest from reference TRBV30 and TRBJ1-6): SQTIHQWPATLVQPVGSPLSLECTVEGTSNPNLYWYRQAAGRGLQLLFYSVGIGQISSEVPQNLSASRPQDRQFILSSKKLLLSDSGFYLCAWSARGHPNSPLHFGNGTRLTVT.

This clone has just a few counts. The chain recombines TRBV10-3 with TRBJ2-3, with D unresolved. The CDR3 is made up of 11 amino acids. CDR1 and CDR2 from the germline V gene are ENHRY and SYGVKD. V lost 4 bases and J 9 bases, leaving 8 bases between the germline ends. The DNA of the CDR3 is TGTGCCATCAGTGGGGCGCAGACGCAGTATTTT. Translating gives CAISGAQTQYF.

The chain joins TRBV5-1 to TRBJ1-2; D is uncertain. Germline assignment: CDR1 SGHRS and CDR2 YFSETQ. The V end was cut by 2 bases, the J end by 0 bases, with 2 bases between. The CDR3 extends over 12 amino acids. CDR3: CASSFSNYGYTF. The CDR3 DNA reads as TGCGCCAGCAGCTTTTCTAACTATGGCTACACCTTC.

The genes are TRBV14 and TRBJ2-1; D unresolved. This CDR3 has 14 amino acids. Trimming took off 1 base at V and 3 bases at J, with 7 bases between the two ends. Per germline, CDR1 SGHDN and CDR2 FVKESK. CDR3 sequence (DNA): TGTGCCAGCAGCCAAGGAAACTTCTACAATGAGCAGTTCTTC. It is translated as CASSQGNFYNEQFF.

The J gene is TRBJ1-6, the V gene TRBV30, with TRBD1 identical over 7 bases. V lost 2 bases, J lost 5 bases, and 6 bases stayed unmatched. Germline assignment: CDR1 GTSNPN and CDR2 SVGIG (reference sequence). This CDR3 is built from 15 residues. As DNA, the CDR3 is TGTGCCTGGAGTAAAGGGGGCGGTAATAATTCACCCCTCCACTTT. This gives the protein CAWSKGGGNNSPLHF.

V gene TRBV13 combines with J gene TRBJ1-1; 7 nucleotides agree with TRBD1. This CDR3 is 15 amino acids long. The V gene's germline CDR1 is PRHDT and CDR2 FYEKMQ (reference sequence). Trimming took 5 bases from V and 4 from J; bases not matched to a gene: 10. CDR3 loop: CASSPRTGGSTEAFF. In DNA, the CDR3 is TGTGCCAGCAGCCCACGGACAGGCGGTAGCACTGAAGCTTTCTTT.

The CDR3 loop reads CASSLGLAFEGAGKNIQYF. CDR3 coding DNA: TGTGCCAGCAGCTTAGGGTTAGCTTTTGAGGGGGCCGGCAAAAACATTCAGTACTTC. The chain has TRBV7-8 and TRBJ2-4; 7 positions match TRBD1. CDR1 is SGHVS and CDR2 is FQNEAQ in the germline V gene. The ends lost 1 base at V and 3 bases at J; junction bases unmatched: 15. This CDR3 region has 19 residues. Complete variable domain (other parts from reference TRBV7-8 and TRBJ2-4): GAGVSQSPRYKVAKRGQDVALRCDPISGHVSLFWYQQALGQGPEFLTYFQNEAQLDKSGLPSDRFFAERPEGSVSTLKIQRTQQEDSAVYLCASSLGLAFEGAGKNIQYFGAGTRLSVL.